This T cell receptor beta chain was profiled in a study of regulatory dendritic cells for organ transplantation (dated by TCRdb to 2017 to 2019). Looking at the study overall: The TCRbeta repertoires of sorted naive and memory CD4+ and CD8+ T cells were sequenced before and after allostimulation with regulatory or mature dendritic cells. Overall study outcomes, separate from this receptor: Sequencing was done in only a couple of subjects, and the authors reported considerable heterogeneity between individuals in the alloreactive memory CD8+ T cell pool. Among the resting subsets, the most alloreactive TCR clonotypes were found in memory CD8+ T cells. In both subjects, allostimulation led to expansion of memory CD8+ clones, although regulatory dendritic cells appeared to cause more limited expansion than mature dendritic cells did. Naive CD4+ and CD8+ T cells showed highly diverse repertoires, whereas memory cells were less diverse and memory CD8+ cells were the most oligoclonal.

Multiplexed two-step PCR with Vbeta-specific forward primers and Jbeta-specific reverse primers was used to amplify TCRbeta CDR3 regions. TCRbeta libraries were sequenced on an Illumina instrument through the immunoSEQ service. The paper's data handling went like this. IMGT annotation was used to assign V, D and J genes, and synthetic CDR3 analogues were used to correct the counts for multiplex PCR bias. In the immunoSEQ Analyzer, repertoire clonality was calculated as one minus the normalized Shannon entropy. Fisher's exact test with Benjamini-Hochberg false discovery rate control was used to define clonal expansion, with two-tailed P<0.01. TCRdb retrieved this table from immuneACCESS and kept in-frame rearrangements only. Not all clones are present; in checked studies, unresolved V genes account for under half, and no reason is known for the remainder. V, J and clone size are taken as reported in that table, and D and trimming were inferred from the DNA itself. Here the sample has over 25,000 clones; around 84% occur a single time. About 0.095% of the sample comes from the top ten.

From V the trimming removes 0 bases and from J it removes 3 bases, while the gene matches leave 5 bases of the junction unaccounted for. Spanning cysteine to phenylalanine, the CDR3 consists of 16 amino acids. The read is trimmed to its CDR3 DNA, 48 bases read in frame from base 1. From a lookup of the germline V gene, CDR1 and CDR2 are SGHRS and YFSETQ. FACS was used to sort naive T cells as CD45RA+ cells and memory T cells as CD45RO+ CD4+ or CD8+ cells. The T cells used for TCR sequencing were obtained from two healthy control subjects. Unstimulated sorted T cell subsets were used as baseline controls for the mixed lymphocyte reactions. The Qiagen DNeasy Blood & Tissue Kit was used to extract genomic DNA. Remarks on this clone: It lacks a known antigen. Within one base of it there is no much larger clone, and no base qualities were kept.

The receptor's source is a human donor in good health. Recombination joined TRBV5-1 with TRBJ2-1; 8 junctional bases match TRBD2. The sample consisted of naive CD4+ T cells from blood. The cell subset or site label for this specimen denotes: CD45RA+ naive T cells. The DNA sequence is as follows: TGCGCCAGCAGCTTGGTAGCGGGGACCATCTACAATGAGCAGTTCTTC. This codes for CASSLVAGTIYNEQFF. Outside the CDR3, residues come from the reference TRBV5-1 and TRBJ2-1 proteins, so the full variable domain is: KAGVTQTPRYLIKTRGQQVTLSCSPISGHRSVSWYQQTPGQGLQFLFEYFSETQRNKGNFPGRFSGRQFSNSRSEMNVSTLELGDSALYLCASSLVAGTIYNEQFFGPGTRLTVL.